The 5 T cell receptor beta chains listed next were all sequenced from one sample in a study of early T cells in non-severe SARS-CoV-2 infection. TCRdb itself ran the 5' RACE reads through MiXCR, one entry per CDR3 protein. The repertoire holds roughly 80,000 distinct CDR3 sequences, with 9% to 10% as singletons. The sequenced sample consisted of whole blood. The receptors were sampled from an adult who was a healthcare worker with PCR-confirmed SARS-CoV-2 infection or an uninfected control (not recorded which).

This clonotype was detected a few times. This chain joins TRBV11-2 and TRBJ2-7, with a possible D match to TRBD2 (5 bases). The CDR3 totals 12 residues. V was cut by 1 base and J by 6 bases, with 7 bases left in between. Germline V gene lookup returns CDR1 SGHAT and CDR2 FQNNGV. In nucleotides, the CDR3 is TGTGCCAGCAGCTTAGCGGGGATCGAGCAGTACTTC. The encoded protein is CASSLAGIEQYF.

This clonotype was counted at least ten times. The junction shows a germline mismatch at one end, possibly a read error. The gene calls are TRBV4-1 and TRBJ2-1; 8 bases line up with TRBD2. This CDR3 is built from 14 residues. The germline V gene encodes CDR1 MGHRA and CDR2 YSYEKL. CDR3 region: CASSPSGSYNEQFF. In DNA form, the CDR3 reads TGTGCCAGCAGCCCTAGCGGGTCCTACAATGAGCAGTTCTTC.

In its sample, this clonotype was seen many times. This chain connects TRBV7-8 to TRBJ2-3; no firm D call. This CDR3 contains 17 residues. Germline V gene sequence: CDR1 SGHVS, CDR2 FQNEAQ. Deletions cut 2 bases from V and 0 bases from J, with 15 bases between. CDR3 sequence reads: CASSLWRVPTSTDTQYF. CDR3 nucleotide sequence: TGTGCCAGCAGCTTATGGCGCGTACCTACTAGCACAGATACGCAGTATTTT.

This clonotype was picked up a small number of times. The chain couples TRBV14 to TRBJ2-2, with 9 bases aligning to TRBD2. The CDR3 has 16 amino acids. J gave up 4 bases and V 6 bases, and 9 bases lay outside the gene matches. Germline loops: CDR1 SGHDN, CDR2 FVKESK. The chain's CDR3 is CASSRLAVLSTGELFF. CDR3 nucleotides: TGTGCCAGCAGTAGACTAGCGGTCCTTTCCACCGGGGAGCTGTTTTTT.

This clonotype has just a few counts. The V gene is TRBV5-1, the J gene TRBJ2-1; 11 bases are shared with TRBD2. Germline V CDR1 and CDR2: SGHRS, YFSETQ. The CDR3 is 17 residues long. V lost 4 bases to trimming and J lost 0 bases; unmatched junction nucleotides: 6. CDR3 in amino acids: CASSLTSGGYSYNEQFF. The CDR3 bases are TGCGCCAGCAGCCTCACTAGCGGGGGCTACTCCTACAATGAGCAGTTCTTC.